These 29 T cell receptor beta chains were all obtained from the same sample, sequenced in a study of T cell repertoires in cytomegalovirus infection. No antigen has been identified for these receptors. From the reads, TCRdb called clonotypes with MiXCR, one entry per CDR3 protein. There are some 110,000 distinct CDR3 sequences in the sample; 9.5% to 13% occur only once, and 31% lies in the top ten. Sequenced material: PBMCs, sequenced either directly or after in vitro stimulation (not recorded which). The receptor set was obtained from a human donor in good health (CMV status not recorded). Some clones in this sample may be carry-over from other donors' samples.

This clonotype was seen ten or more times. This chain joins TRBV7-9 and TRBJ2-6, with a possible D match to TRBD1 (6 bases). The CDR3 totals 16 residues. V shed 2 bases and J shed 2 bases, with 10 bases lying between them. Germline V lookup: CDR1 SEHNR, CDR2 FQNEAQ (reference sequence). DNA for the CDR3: TGTGCCAGCAGCTTAAACAGGGCTACTGGGGCCAACGTCCTGACTTTC. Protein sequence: CASSLNRATGANVLTF.

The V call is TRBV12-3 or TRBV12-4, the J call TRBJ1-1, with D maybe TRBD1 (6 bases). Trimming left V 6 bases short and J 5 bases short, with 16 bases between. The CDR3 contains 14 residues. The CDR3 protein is CASSPRGLWTEAFF. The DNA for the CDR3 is TGTGCCAGCAGCCCACGGGGGCTTTGGACTGAAGCTTTCTTT.

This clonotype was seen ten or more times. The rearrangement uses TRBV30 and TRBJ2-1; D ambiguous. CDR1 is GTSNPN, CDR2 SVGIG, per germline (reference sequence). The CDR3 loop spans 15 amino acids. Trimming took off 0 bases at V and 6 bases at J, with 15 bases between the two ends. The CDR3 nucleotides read TGTGCCTGGAGTGTACCAGGATCGTGGGCCAATGAGCAGTTCTTC. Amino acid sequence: CAWSVPGSWANEQFF.

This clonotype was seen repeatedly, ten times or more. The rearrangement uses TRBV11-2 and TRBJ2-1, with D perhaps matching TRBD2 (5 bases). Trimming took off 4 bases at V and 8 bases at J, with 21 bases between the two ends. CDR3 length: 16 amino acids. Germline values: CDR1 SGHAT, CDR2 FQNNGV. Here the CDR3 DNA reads TGTGCCAGCAGCTCAAGGACTGACGGCCATCATGATGAGCAGTTCTTC. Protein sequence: CASSSRTDGHHDEQFF. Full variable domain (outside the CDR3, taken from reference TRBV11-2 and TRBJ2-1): EAGVAQSPRYKIIEKRQSVAFWCNPISGHATLYWYQQILGQGPKLLIQFQNNGVVDDSQLPKDRFSAERLKGVDSTLKIQPAKLEDSAVYLCASSSRTDGHHDEQFFGPGTRLTVL.

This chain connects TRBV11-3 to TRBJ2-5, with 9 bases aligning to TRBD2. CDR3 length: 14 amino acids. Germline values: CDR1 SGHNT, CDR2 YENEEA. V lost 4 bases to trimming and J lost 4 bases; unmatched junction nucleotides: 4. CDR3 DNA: TGTGCCAGCAGCTACATAGCGGGAGTAGAGACCCAGTACTTC. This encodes CASSYIAGVETQYF.

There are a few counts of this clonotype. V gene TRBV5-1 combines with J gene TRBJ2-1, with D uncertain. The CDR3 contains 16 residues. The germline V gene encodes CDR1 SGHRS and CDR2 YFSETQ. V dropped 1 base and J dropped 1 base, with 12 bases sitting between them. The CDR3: CASSLIASGSYNEQFF. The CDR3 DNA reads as TGCGCCAGCAGCTTGATCGCGAGTGGGTCCTACAATGAGCAGTTCTTC.

CDR3: CASSLMGRLNYGYTF. The CDR3, as DNA: TGTGCCAGCAGCCTAATGGGACGGTTGAACTATGGCTACACCTTC. The chain has TRBV5-8 and TRBJ1-2, with D tentatively TRBD1 (5 bases). The CDR3 runs 15 residues. Trimming stripped 4 bases from V and 2 bases from J, with 15 bases between. CDR1 SGHTS and CDR2 YDEGEE come from the germline V gene.

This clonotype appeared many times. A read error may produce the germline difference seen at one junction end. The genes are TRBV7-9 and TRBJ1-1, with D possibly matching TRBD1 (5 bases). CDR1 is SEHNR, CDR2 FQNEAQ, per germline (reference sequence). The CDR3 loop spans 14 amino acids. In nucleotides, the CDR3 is TGTGCCAGCAACTTACAACAGGTGGCCGCTGAAGCTTTCTTT. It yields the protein CASNLQQVAAEAFF.

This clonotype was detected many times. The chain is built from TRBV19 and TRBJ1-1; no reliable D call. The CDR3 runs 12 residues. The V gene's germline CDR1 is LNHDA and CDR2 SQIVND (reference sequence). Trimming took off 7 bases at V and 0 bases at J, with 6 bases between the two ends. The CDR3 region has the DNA TGTGCCAGTATCGGTATGAACACTGAAGCTTTCTTT. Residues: CASIGMNTEAFF. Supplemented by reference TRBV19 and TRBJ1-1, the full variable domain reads DGGITQSPKYLFRKEGQNVTLSCEQNLNHDAMYWYRQDPGQGLRLIYYSQIVNDFQKGDIAEGYSVSREKKESFPLTVTSAQKNPTAFYLCASIGMNTEAFFGQGTRLTVV.

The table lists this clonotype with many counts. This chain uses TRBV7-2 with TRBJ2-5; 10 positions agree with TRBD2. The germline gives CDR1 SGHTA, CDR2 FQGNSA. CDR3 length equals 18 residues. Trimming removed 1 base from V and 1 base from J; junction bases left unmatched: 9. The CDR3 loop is CASSLVGSGRALQETQYF. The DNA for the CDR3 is TGTGCCAGCAGCTTAGTGGGCAGCGGGAGGGCCCTCCAAGAGACCCAGTACTTC.

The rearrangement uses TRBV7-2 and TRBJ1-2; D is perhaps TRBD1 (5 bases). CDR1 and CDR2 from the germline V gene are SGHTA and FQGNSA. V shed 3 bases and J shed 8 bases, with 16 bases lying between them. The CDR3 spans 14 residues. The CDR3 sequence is CASSFWGGQGGYTF. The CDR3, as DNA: TGTGCCAGCAGCTTTTGGGGAGGGCAGGGCGGCTACACCTTC.

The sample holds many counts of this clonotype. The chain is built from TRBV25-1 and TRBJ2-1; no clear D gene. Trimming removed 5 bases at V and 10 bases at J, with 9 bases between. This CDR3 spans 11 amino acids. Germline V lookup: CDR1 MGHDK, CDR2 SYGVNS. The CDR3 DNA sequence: TGTGCCAGCAGTTCCTCTAGGGAGCAGTTCTTC. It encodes CASSSSREQFF.

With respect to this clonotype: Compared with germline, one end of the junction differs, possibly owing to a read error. CDR3 sequence: CSARVIQGYEQYF. In DNA form, the CDR3 reads TGCAGTGCCAGAGTGATACAGGGCTACGAGCAGTACTTC. The V gene is TRBV20-1, the J gene TRBJ2-7, with TRBD1 as a possible D gene (6 bases). Per germline, CDR1 DFQATT and CDR2 SNEGSKA (reference sequence). The CDR3 contains 13 residues.

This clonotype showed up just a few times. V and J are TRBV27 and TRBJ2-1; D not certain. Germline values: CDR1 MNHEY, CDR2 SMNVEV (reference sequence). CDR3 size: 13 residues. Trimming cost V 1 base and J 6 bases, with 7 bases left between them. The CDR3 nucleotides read TGTGCCAGCAGTTTATGGGGTGGCAATGAGCAGTTCTTC. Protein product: CASSLWGGNEQFF.

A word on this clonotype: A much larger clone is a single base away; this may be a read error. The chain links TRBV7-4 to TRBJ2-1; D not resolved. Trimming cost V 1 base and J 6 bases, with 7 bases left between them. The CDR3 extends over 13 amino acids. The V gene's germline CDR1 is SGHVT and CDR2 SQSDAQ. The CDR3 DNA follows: TGTGCCAGCAGCTTAGGCCCCTCCAATGAGCAGTTCTTC. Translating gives CASSLGPSNEQFF.

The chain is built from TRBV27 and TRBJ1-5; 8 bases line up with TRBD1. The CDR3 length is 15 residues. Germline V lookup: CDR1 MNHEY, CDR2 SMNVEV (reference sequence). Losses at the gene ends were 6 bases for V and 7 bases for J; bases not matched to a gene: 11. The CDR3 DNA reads TGTGCCAGCAGCAGCGTTACAGGGGGTAGGCAGCCCCAGCATTTT. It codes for CASSSVTGGRQPQHF.

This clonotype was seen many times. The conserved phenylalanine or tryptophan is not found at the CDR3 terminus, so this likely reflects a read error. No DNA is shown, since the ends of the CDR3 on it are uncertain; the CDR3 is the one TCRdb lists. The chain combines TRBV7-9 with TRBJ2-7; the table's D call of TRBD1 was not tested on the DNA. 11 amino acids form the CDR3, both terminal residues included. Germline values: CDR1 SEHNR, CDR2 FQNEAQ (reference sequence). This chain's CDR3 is CASSSRVVSSY.

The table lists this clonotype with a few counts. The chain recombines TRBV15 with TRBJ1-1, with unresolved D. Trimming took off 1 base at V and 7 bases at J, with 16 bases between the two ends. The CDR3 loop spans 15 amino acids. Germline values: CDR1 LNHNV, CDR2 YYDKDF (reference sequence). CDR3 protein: CATSRAPARTGEAFF. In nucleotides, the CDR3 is TGTGCCACCAGCAGAGCTCCGGCCCGAACGGGTGAAGCTTTCTTT. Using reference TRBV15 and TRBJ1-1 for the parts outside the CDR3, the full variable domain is DAMVIQNPRYQVTQFGKPVTLSCSQTLNHNVMYWYQQKSSQAPKLLFHYYDKDFNNEADTPDNFQSRRPNTSFCFLDIRSPGLGDTAMYLCATSRAPARTGEAFFGQGTRLTVV.

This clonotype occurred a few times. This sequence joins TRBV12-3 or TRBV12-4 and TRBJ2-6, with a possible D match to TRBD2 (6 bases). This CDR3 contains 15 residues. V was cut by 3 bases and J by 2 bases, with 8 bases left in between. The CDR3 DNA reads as TGTGCCAGCAGTTTTGGAGGGGCTGGGGCCAACGTCCTGACTTTC. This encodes CASSFGGAGANVLTF.

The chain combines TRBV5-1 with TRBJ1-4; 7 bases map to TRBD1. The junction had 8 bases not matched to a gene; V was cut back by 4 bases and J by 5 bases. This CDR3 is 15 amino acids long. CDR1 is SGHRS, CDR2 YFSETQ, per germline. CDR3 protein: CASSTRTGENEKLFF. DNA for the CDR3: TGCGCCAGCAGCACCCGGACAGGAGAAAATGAAAAACTGTTTTTT.

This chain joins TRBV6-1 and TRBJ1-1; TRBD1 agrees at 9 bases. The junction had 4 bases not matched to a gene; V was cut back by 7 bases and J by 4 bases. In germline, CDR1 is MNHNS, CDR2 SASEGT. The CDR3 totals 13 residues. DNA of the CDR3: TGTGCCAGCAAGGACAGGGGTGGCACTGAAGCTTTCTTT. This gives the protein CASKDRGGTEAFF.

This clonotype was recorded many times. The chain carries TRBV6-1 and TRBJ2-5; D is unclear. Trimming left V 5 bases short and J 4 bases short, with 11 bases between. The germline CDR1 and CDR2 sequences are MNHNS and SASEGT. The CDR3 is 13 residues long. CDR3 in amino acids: CASSLKVGETQYF. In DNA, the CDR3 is TGTGCCAGCAGTTTGAAAGTGGGAGAGACCCAGTACTTC.

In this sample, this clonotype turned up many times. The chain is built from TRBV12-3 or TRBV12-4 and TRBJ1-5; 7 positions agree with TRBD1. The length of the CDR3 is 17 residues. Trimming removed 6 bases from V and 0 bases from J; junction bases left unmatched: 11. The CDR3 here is CASSSELGQYSNQPQHF. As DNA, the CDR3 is TGTGCCAGCAGCAGCGAACTGGGACAGTATAGCAATCAGCCCCAGCATTTT.

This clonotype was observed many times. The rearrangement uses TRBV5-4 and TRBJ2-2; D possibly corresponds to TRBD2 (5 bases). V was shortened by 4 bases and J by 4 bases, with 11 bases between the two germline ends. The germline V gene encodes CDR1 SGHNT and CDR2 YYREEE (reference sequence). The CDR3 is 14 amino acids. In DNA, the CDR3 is TGTGCCAGCAGCGACGGAGGAGGCACCGGGGAGCTGTTTTTT. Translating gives CASSDGGGTGELFF.

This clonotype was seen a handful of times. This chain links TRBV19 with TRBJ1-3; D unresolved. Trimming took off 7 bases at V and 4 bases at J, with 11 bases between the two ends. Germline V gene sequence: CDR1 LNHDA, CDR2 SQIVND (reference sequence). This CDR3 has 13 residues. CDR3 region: CASKWTPGNTIYF. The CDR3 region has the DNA TGTGCCAGTAAATGGACTCCCGGAAACACCATATATTTT.

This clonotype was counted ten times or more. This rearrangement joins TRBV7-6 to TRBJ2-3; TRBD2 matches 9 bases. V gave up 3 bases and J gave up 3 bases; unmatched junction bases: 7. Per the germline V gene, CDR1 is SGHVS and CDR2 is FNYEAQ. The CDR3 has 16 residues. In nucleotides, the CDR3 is TGTGCCAGCAGCTTCGTAGCGGGAGTGGGTACAGATACGCAGTATTTT. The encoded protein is CASSFVAGVGTDTQYF. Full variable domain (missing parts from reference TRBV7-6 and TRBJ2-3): GAGVSQSPRYKVTKRGQDVALRCDPISGHVSLYWYRQALGQGPEFLTYFNYEAQQDKSGLPNDRFSAERPEGSISTLTIQRTEQRDSAMYRCASSFVAGVGTDTQYFGPGTRLTVL.

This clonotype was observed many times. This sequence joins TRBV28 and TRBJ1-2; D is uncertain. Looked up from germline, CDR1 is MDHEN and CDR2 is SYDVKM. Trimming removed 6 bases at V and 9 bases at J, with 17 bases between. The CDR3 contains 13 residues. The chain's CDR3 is CASRAPVLGSYTF. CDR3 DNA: TGTGCCAGCAGGGCACCGGTTCTGGGTAGCTACACCTTC.

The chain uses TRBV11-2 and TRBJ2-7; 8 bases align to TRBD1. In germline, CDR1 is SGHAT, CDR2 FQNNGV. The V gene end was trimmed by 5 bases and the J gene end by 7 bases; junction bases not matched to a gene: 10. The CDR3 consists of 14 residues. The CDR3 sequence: CASSEGQGPREQYF. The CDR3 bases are TGTGCCAGCAGCGAAGGACAGGGCCCACGGGAGCAGTACTTC.

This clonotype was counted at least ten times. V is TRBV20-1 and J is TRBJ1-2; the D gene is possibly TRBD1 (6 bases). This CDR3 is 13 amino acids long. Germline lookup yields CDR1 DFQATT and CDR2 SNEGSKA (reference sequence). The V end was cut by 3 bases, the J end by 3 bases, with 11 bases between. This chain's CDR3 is CSASNREDYGYTF. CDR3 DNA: TGCAGTGCTAGTAACAGGGAGGACTATGGCTACACCTTC.